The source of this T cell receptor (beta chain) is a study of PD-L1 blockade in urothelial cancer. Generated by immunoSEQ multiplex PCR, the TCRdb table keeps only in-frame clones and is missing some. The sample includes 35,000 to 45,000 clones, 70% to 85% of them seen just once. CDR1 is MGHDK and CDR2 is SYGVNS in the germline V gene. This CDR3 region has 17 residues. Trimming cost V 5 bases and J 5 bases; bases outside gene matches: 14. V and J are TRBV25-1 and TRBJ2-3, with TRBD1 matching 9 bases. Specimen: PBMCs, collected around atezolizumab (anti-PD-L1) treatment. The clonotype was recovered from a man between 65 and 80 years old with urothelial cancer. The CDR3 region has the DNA TGTGCCAGCAGTCCCGATGTGGGACAGGGATCGGAAGATACGCAGTATTTT. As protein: CASSPDVGQGSEDTQYF.